Here is one TCR beta chain with its context. No antigen is known for it. Following RNA extraction, reverse transcription yielded cDNA that acted as the sequencing template. Clones were sequenced by immunoSEQ multiplex PCR, and TCRdb holds only the in-frame ones, with some missing. Counted here are around 250,000 clones, 67% occurring once; the ten biggest clones make up 1.2%. Alopecia areata patients gave lesional scalp punch biopsies and peripheral blood samples. The CDR3 loop spans 14 amino acids. Germline V gene data show CDR1 as GTSNPN and CDR2 as SVGIG (reference sequence). V was trimmed by 2 bases and J by 8 bases, leaving 18 bases between them. This sample was taken from a study of CD8+ T cells in alopecia areata. Findings of the study overall: Lesional scalp, especially alopecia totalis/universalis, showed higher clonality than normal scalp.

This receptor was taken from a human donor with alopecia areata. The chain has TRBV30 and TRBJ1-2; D might be TRBD1 (5 bases). Sequencing used CD4+ T cells sorted from blood, obtained at week 0. CDR3 nucleotides: TGTGCCTGGAGTAAGGGGATCTCCGTTGAGGGCTACACCTTC. The encoded protein is CAWSKGISVEGYTF.